Only one count was recorded for the clone carrying this T cell receptor (beta chain). The antigen remains undetermined. The V gene's germline CDR1 is KGHSH and CDR2 LQKENI. This CDR3 has 12 residues. The germline V and J ends were trimmed by 6 bases and 6 bases, with 11 bases remaining between them. Repertoires were generated with immunoSEQ multiplex PCR, while TCRdb's copy carries only in-frame clones and drops some. This sample has more than 100,000 clones, with about 81% found just once. The data originate from a study of T cell clones after liver transplantation. Study results and caveats: Post-transplant, graft-donor-reactive CD4 TCRbeta sequences in blood dropped significantly in most of the 8 subjects.

The chain combines TRBV18 with TRBJ1-1; D may be TRBD1 (5 bases). The sample here was CD4+ T cells from blood, taken 47 months after liver transplant. The receptor comes from a human patient who received a liver transplant. A subset of T cells may come from the graft donor. CDR3 nucleotides: TGTGCCAGCTCGACATCGGGGCCTGAAGCTTTCTTT. Protein: CASSTSGPEAFF.